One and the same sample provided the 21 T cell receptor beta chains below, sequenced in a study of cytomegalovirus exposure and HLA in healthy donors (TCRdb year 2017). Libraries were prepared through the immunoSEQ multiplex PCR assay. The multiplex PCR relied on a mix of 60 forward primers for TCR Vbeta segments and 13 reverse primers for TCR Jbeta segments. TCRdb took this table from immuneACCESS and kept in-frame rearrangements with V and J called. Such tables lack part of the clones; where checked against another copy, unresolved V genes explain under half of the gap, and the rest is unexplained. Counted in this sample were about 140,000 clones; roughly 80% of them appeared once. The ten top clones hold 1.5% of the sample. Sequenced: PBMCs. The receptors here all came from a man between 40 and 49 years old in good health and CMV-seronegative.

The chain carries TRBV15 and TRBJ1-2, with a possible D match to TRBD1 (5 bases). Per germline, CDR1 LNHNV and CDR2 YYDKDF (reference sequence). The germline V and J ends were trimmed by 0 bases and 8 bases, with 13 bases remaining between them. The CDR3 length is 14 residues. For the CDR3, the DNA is TGTGCCACCAGCAGAGAGGAGGGGCTCGGAGGCTACACCTTC. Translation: CATSREEGLGGYTF.

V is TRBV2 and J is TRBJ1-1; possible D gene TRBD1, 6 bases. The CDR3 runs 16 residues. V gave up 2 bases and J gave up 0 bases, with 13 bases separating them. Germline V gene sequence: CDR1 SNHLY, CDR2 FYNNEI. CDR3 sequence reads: CASSEQGWGMNTEAFF. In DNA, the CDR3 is TGTGCCAGCAGTGAACAGGGGTGGGGAATGAACACTGAAGCTTTCTTT.

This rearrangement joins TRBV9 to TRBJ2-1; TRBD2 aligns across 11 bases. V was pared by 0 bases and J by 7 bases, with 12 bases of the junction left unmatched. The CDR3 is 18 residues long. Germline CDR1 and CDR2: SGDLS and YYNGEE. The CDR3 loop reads CASSVAVSGGAPGNEQFF. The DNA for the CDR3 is TGTGCCAGCAGCGTAGCAGTTAGCGGGGGGGCACCAGGGAATGAGCAGTTCTTC. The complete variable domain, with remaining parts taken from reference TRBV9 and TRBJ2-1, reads DSGVTQTPKHLITATGQRVTLRCSPRSGDLSVYWYQQSLDQGLQFLIQYYNGEERAKGNILERFSAQQFPDLHSELNLSSLELGDSALYFCASSVAVSGGAPGNEQFFGPGTRLTVL.

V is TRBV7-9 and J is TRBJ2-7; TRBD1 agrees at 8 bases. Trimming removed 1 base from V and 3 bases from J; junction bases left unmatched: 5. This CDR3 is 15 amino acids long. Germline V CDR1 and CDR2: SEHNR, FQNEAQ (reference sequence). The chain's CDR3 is CASSLGGGQGYEQYF. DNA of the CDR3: TGTGCCAGCAGCTTAGGGGGCGGACAGGGCTACGAGCAGTACTTC. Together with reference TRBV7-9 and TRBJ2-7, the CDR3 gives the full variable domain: DTGVSQNPRHKITKRGQNVTFRCDPISEHNRLYWYRQTLGQGPEFLTYFQNEAQLEKSRLLSDRFSAERPKGSFSTLEIQRTEQGDSAMYLCASSLGGGQGYEQYFGPGTRLTVT.

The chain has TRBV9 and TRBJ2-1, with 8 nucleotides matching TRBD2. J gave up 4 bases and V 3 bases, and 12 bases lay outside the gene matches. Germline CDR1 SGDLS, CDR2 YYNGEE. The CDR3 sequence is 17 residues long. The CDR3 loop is CASSATSGGAGYNEQFF. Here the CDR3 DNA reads TGTGCCAGCAGCGCTACCTCCGGGGGGGCCGGGTACAATGAGCAGTTCTTC. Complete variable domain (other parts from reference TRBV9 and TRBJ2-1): DSGVTQTPKHLITATGQRVTLRCSPRSGDLSVYWYQQSLDQGLQFLIQYYNGEERAKGNILERFSAQQFPDLHSELNLSSLELGDSALYFCASSATSGGAGYNEQFFGPGTRLTVL.

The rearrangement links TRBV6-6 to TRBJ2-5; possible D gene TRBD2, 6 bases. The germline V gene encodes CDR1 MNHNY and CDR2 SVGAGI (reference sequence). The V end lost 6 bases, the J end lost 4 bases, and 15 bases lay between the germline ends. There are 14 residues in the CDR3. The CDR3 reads CASSGWGEGETQYF. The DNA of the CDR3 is TGTGCCAGCAGCGGTTGGGGGGAAGGAGAGACCCAGTACTTC.

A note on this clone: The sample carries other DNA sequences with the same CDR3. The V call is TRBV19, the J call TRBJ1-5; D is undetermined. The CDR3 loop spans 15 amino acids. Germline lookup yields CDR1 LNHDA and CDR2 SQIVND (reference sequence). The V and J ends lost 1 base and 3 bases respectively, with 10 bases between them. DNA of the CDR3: TGTGCCAGTAGTATAGTGGCCGGGGACAATCAGCCCCAGCATTTT. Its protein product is CASSIVAGDNQPQHF.

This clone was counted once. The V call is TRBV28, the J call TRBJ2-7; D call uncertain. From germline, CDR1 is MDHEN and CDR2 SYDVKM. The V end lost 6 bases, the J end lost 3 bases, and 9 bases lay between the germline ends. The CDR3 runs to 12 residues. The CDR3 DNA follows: TGTGCCAGCAGATCCCAGAACTACGAGCAGTACTTC. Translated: CASRSQNYEQYF.

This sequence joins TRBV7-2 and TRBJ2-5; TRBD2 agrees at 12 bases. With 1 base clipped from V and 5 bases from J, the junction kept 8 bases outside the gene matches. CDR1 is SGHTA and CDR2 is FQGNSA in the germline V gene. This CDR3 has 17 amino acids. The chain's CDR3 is CASSLELAGGGGETQYF. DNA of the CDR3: TGTGCCAGCAGCTTAGAACTAGCGGGGGGAGGGGGGGAGACCCAGTACTTC.

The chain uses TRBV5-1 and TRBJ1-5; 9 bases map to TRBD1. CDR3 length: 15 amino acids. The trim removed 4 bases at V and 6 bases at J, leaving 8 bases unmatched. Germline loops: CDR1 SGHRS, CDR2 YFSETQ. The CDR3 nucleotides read TGCGCCAGCAGCCCCGGGACAGGGTTTCGTCAGCCCCAGCATTTT. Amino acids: CASSPGTGFRQPQHF.

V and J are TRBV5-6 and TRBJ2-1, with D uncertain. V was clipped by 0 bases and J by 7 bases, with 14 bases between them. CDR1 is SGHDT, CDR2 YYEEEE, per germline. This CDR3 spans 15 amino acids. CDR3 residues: CASSLVRIRKNEQFF. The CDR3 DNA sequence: TGTGCCAGCAGCTTGGTCAGAATTCGAAAAAATGAGCAGTTCTTC.

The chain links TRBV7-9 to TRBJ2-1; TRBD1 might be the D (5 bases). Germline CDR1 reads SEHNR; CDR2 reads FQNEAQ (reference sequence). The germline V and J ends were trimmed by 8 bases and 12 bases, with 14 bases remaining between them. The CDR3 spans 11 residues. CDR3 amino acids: CASAKEGAQFF. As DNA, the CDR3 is TGTGCCAGCGCCAAGGAAGGGGCGCAGTTCTTC.

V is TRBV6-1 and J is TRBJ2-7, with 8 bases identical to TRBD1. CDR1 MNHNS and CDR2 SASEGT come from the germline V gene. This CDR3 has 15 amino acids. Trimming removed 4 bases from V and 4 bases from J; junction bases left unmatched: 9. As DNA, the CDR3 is TGTGCCAGCAGTGTTGGACAGGGCATTTATTACGAGCAGTACTTC. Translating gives CASSVGQGIYYEQYF.

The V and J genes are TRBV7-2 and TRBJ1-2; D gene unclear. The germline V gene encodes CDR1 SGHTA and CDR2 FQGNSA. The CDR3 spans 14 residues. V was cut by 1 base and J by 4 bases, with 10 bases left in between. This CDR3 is CASSLVPGGYGYTF. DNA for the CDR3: TGTGCCAGCAGCTTAGTGCCGGGAGGCTATGGCTACACCTTC. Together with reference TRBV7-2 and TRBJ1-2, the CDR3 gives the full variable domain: GAGVSQSPSNKVTEKGKDVELRCDPISGHTALYWYRQSLGQGLEFLIYFQGNSAPDKSGLPSDRFSAERTGGSVSTLTIQRTQQEDSAVYLCASSLVPGGYGYTFGSGTRLTVV.

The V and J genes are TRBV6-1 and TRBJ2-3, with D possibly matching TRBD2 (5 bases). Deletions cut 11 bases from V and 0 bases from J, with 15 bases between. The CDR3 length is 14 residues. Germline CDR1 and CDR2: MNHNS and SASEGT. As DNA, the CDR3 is TGTGCCGCCGAGGGTGGTTCTAGCACAGATACGCAGTATTTT. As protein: CAAEGGSSTDTQYF.

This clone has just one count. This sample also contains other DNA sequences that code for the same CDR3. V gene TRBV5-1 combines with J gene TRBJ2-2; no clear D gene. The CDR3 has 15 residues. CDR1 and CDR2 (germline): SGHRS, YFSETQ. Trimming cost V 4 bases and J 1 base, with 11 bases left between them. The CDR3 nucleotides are TGCGCCAGCAGCCTTAGCACTGGGAACACCGGGGAGCTGTTTTTT. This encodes CASSLSTGNTGELFF.

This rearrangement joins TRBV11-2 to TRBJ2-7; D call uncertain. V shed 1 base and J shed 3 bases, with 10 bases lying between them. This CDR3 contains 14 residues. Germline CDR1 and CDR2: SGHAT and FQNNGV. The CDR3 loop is CASSLGAPNYEQYF. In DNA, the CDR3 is TGTGCCAGCAGCTTAGGAGCTCCCAACTACGAGCAGTACTTC.

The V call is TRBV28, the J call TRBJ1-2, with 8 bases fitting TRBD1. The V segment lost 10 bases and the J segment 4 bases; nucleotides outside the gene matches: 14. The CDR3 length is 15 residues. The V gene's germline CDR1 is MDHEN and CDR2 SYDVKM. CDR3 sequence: CATHEQGVILYGYTF. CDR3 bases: TGTGCCACCCATGAACAGGGGGTGATACTCTATGGCTACACCTTC.

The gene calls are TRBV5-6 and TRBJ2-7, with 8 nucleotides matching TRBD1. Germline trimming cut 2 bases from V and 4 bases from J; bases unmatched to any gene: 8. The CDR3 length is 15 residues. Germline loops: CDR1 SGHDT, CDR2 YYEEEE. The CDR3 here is CASSLAGQGLYEQYF. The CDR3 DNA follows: TGTGCCAGCAGCTTAGCAGGACAGGGTTTATACGAGCAGTACTTC.

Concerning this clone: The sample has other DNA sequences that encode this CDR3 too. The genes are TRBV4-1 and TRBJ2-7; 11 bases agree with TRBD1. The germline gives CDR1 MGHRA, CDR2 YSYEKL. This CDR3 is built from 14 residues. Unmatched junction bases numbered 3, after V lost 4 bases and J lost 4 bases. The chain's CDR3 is CASSLGQGAYEQYF. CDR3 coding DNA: TGCGCCAGCAGCCTTGGACAGGGGGCGTACGAGCAGTACTTC.

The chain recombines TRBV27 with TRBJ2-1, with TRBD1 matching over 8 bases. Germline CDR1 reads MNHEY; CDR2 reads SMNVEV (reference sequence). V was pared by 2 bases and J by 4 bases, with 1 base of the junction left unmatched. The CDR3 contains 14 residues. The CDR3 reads CASSLQGAYNEQFF. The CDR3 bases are TGTGCCAGCAGTTTACAGGGGGCGTACAATGAGCAGTTCTTC.